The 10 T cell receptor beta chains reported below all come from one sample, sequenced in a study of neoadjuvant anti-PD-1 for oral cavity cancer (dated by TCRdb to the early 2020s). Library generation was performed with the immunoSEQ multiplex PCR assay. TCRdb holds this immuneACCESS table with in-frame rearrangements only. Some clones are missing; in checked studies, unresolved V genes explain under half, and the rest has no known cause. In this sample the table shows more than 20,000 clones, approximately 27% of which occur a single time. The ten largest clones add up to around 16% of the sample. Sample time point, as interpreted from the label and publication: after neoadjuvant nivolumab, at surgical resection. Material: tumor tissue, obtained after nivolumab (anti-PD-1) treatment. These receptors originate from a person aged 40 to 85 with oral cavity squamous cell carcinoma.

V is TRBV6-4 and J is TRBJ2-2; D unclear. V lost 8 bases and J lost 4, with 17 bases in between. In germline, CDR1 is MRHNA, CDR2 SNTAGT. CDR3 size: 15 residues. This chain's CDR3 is CASGEPGTFTGELFF. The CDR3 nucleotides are TGTGCCAGCGGAGAGCCGGGTACTTTCACCGGGGAGCTGTTTTTT.

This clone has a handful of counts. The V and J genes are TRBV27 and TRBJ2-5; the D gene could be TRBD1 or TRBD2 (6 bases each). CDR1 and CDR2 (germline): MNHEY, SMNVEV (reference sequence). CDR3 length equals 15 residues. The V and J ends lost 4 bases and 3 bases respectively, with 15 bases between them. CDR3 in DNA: TGTGCCAGCAGTTCCAGGGGACTGGGGGAAGAGACCCAGTACTTC. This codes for CASSSRGLGEETQYF.

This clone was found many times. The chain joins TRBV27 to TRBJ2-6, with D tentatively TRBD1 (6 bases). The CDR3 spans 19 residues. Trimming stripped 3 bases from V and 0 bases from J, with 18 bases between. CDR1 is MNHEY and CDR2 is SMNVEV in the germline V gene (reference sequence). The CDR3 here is CASSFSLGTLSSGANVLTF. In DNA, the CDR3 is TGTGCCAGCAGTTTCTCCCTGGGGACATTAAGCTCTGGGGCCAACGTCCTGACTTTC.

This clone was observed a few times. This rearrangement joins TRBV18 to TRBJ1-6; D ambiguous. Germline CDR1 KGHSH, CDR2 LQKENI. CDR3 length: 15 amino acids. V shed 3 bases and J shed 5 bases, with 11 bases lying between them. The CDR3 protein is CASSPTITDNSPLHF. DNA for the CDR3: TGTGCCAGCTCACCCACCATTACAGATAATTCACCCCTCCACTTT.

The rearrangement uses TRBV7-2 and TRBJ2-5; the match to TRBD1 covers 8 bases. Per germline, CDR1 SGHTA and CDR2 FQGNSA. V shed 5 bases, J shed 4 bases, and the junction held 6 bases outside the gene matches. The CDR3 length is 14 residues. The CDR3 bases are TGTGCCAGCAGCCGGGGACAGGCGCGAGAGACCCAGTACTTC. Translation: CASSRGQARETQYF.

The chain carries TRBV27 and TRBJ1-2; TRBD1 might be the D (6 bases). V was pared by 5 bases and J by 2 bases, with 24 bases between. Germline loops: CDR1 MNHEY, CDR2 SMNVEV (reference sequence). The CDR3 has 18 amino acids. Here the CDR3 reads CASSPPPGRGGGNYGYTF. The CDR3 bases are TGTGCCAGCAGTCCACCTCCGGGTCGAGGGGGGGGGAACTATGGCTACACCTTC.

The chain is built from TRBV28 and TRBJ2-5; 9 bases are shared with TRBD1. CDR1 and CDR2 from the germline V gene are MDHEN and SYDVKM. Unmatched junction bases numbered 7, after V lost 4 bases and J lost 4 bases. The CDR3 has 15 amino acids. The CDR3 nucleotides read TGTGCCAGCAGTTCGGCCGGGACAGGGCGAGAGACCCAGTACTTC. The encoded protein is CASSSAGTGRETQYF. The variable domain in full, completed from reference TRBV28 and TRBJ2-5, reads DVKVTQSSRYLVKRTGEKVFLECVQDMDHENMFWYRQDPGLGLRLIYFSYDVKMKEKGDIPEGYSVSREKKERFSLILESASTNQTSMYLCASSSAGTGRETQYFGPGTRLLVL.

The CDR3, as DNA: TGTGCCAGCAGCTTAGTGGCCGATACGCAGTATTTT. Amino acid sequence: CASSLVADTQYF. The chain has TRBV11-2 and TRBJ2-3; D is uncertain. The germline gives CDR1 SGHAT, CDR2 FQNNGV. The CDR3 loop spans 12 amino acids. Trimming left V 1 base short and J 6 bases short, with 5 bases between. The whole variable domain, remainder taken from reference TRBV11-2 and TRBJ2-3, is EAGVAQSPRYKIIEKRQSVAFWCNPISGHATLYWYQQILGQGPKLLIQFQNNGVVDDSQLPKDRFSAERLKGVDSTLKIQPAKLEDSAVYLCASSLVADTQYFGPGTRLTVL.

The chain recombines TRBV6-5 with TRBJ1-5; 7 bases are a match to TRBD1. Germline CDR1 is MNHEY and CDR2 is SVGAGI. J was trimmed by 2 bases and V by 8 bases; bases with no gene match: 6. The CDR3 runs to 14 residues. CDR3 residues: CASSAGGGNQPQHF. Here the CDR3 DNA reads TGTGCCAGCTCGGCAGGGGGTGGCAATCAGCCCCAGCATTTT.

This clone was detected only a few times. This CDR3 reads CASRWVSGRQGARLGYTF. CDR3 nucleotide sequence: TGTGCCAGCAGATGGGTCTCAGGGCGACAGGGGGCGCGGCTTGGCTACACCTTC. The rearrangement uses TRBV2 and TRBJ1-2; 10 bases align to TRBD1. The V gene end was trimmed by 6 bases and the J gene end by 7 bases; junction bases not matched to a gene: 20. Germline V gene sequence: CDR1 SNHLY, CDR2 FYNNEI. The length of the CDR3 is 18 residues. Filled out from reference TRBV2 and TRBJ1-2, the complete variable domain reads EPEVTQTPSHQVTQMGQEVILRCVPISNHLYFYWYRQILGQKVEFLVSFYNNEISEKSEIFDDQFSVERPDGSNFTLKIRSTKLEDSAMYFCASRWVSGRQGARLGYTFGSGTRLTVV.